What follows are 20 T cell receptor beta chains derived from one specimen sequenced in a study of cytomegalovirus exposure and HLA in healthy donors. It was with 60 Vbeta and 13 Jbeta primers that the PCR ran. Profiled with immunoSEQ multiplex PCR; TCRdb holds only in-frame clones, not every one. The table lists around 150,000 clones, less than 85% of them singletons, with roughly 1.4% in the top ten. The sequencing sample was made of PBMCs. These TCRs come from a man aged 60-69 years in good health and CMV-seronegative.

The table lists this clone with a few counts. This chain joins TRBV7-9 and TRBJ1-4; D not certain. Germline V gene lookup returns CDR1 SEHNR and CDR2 FQNEAQ (reference sequence). This CDR3 region has 18 residues. Trimming removed 1 base at V and 0 bases at J, with 15 bases between. CDR3 protein: CASSLGFQRPATNEKLFF. The CDR3 DNA reads as TGTGCCAGCAGCTTAGGATTTCAGCGACCTGCAACTAATGAAAAACTGTTTTTT.

This sequence joins TRBV5-8 and TRBJ2-1; TRBD1 aligns across 7 bases. The V segment lost 0 bases and the J segment 7 bases; nucleotides outside the gene matches: 4. CDR3 length: 14 amino acids. Germline lookup yields CDR1 SGHTS and CDR2 YDEGEE. CDR3 DNA: TGTGCCAGCAGCTTGGGACAGGGAATGAATGAGCAGTTCTTC. This translates into CASSLGQGMNEQFF.

This chain links TRBV5-1 with TRBJ2-3; TRBD2 aligns across 7 bases. The CDR3 consists of 17 residues. V gave up 0 bases and J gave up 3 bases; unmatched junction bases: 10. CDR1 and CDR2 from the germline V gene are SGHRS and YFSETQ. CDR3 nucleotide sequence: TGCGCCAGCAGCTTGGTTGTGGGCGGGAGAGGGACAGATACGCAGTATTTT. Translating it yields CASSLVVGGRGTDTQYF.

The chain recombines TRBV28 with TRBJ2-5, with D perhaps matching TRBD2 (6 bases). Per the germline V gene, CDR1 is MDHEN and CDR2 is SYDVKM. The V and J ends lost 5 bases and 5 bases respectively, with 9 bases between them. The CDR3 has 12 residues. CDR3: CASSTSLETQYF. CDR3 DNA sequence: TGTGCCAGCAGTACTAGCTTGGAGACCCAGTACTTC.

V and J are TRBV27 and TRBJ1-2, with 10 bases matching TRBD1. The CDR3 has 17 amino acids. The junction had 6 bases not matched to a gene; V was cut back by 2 bases and J by 0 bases. The germline CDR1 and CDR2 sequences are MNHEY and SMNVEV (reference sequence). The CDR3 sequence is CASSLDRTGGTNYGYTF. CDR3 in DNA: TGTGCCAGCAGTTTAGATCGGACAGGGGGGACTAACTATGGCTACACCTTC.

The chain links TRBV2 to TRBJ1-4, with D unclear. The CDR3 is 13 residues long. The germline V and J ends were trimmed by 7 bases and 8 bases, with 14 bases remaining between them. Germline-derived CDR1 and CDR2 are SNHLY and FYNNEI. The CDR3: CASTIDYGEKLFF. The CDR3 DNA sequence: TGTGCCAGCACTATTGACTATGGGGAAAAACTGTTTTTT.

In DNA form, the CDR3 reads TGTGCCAGCCGAGGGAACTCTGGAAACACCATATATTTT. Protein: CASRGNSGNTIYF. The chain uses TRBV19 and TRBJ1-3; D uncertain. The V and J ends lost 9 bases and 0 bases respectively, with 9 bases between them. The CDR3 consists of 13 residues. From germline, CDR1 is LNHDA and CDR2 SQIVND (reference sequence).

The chain employs TRBV6-1 and TRBJ2-5; D gene ambiguous. Germline V gives CDR1 MNHNS, CDR2 SASEGT. The CDR3 length is 13 residues. Trimming shortened V by 3 bases and J by 3 bases, and 8 bases separated the two germline ends. CDR3 sequence (DNA): TGTGCCAGCAGTGAGCTAGAAAAAGAGACCCAGTACTTC. The encoded protein is CASSELEKETQYF.

The chain has TRBV30 and TRBJ2-1; maybe TRBD1 (6 bases). CDR1 is GTSNPN and CDR2 is SVGIG in the germline V gene (reference sequence). Trimming shortened V by 3 bases and J by 6 bases, and 15 bases separated the two germline ends. This CDR3 region has 14 residues. The CDR3, as DNA: TGTGCCTGGAGGACAGGACAGCAGGGCAATGAGCAGTTCTTC. It yields the protein CAWRTGQQGNEQFF.

This chain links TRBV7-2 with TRBJ2-7; TRBD2 matches 16 bases. V shed 4 bases and J 2 bases; nucleotides not matched to a gene: 8. The CDR3 is 18 amino acids. Germline V gene lookup returns CDR1 SGHTA and CDR2 FQGNSA. The CDR3 is CASSSGTSGRAPTYEQYF. Here the CDR3 DNA reads TGTGCCAGCAGCTCCGGGACTAGCGGGAGGGCCCCCACCTACGAGCAGTACTTC.

The rearrangement uses TRBV7-2 and TRBJ2-3; 7 nucleotides align to TRBD2. CDR1 is SGHTA and CDR2 is FQGNSA in the germline V gene. The CDR3 consists of 17 residues. Trimming took 5 bases from V and 1 from J; bases not matched to a gene: 12. The CDR3 nucleotides are TGTGCCAGCAGCCCCTACTTAACTAGCGCTGGCACAGATACGCAGTATTTT. It codes for CASSPYLTSAGTDTQYF.

J is TRBJ1-1 and V is TRBV18; TRBD1 matches at 8 bases. The CDR3 extends over 13 amino acids. V dropped 3 bases and J dropped 4; count of bases not matched to a gene: 1. Germline V gene lookup returns CDR1 KGHSH and CDR2 LQKENI. CDR3 in DNA: TGTGCCAGCTCACCGGGACAGGCCACTGAAGCTTTCTTT. This translates into CASSPGQATEAFF. Full variable domain (outside the CDR3, taken from reference TRBV18 and TRBJ1-1): NAGVMQNPRHLVRRRGQEARLRCSPMKGHSHVYWYRQLPEEGLKFMVYLQKENIIDESGMPKERFSAEFPKEGPSILRIQQVVRGDSAAYFCASSPGQATEAFFGQGTRLTVV.

This clone was counted once. The chain couples TRBV28 to TRBJ2-7; 7 bases are a match to TRBD1. This CDR3 contains 14 residues. Germline CDR1 is MDHEN and CDR2 is SYDVKM. V trimming: 5 bases; J trimming: 7 bases; junction bases outside the gene matches: 11. Here the CDR3 reads CASSPPTGLVEQYF. CDR3 DNA sequence: TGTGCCAGCAGTCCCCCGACAGGGCTAGTGGAGCAGTACTTC.

This clone has more than one count but fewer than ten. The CDR3 spells CASSTKGLAFGTGELFF. For the CDR3, the DNA is TGTGCCAGCAGCACTAAGGGACTAGCGTTCGGCACCGGGGAGCTGTTTTTT. The gene calls are TRBV7-8 and TRBJ2-2, with 10 nucleotides matching TRBD2. The V segment lost 5 bases and the J segment 4 bases; nucleotides outside the gene matches: 10. Germline CDR1 SGHVS, CDR2 FQNEAQ. The CDR3 extends over 17 amino acids. Full variable domain (rest looked up from reference TRBV7-8 and TRBJ2-2): GAGVSQSPRYKVAKRGQDVALRCDPISGHVSLFWYQQALGQGPEFLTYFQNEAQLDKSGLPSDRFFAERPEGSVSTLKIQRTQQEDSAVYLCASSTKGLAFGTGELFFGEGSRLTVL.

The gene calls are TRBV28 and TRBJ1-5, with D unresolved. V lost 3 bases and J 0 bases, leaving 6 bases between the germline ends. The CDR3 totals 14 residues. Germline CDR1 is MDHEN and CDR2 is SYDVKM. CDR3 coding DNA: TGTGCCAGCAGTTTCGAGCCTAGCAATCAGCCCCAGCATTTT. The encoded protein is CASSFEPSNQPQHF.

The chain is built from TRBV28 and TRBJ2-7; D unclear. This CDR3 comprises 15 residues. The V end was cut by 5 bases, the J end by 7 bases, with 21 bases between. CDR1 MDHEN and CDR2 SYDVKM come from the germline V gene. CDR3 nucleotides: TGTGCCAGCAGTCCCGGTGGTAGCTCGGTCTGGGAGCAGTACTTC. Encoded protein: CASSPGGSSVWEQYF.

V is TRBV9 and J is TRBJ1-1; a possible D gene is TRBD1 (5 bases). Trimming shortened V by 0 bases and J by 3 bases, and 18 bases separated the two germline ends. This CDR3 has 17 residues. Germline CDR1 is SGDLS and CDR2 is YYNGEE. The CDR3 DNA follows: TGTGCCAGCAGCGTAGATGTTTACGGACACACATACACTGAAGCTTTCTTT. Translation gives CASSVDVYGHTYTEAFF.

The V gene is TRBV4-3, the J gene TRBJ2-3, with 12 bases lining up with TRBD2. The germline CDR1 and CDR2 sequences are LGHNA and YSLEER. V lost 3 bases, J lost 2 bases, and 6 bases stayed unmatched. The CDR3 has 17 amino acids. The CDR3 loop reads CASSHGTSGGTTDTQYF. CDR3 DNA sequence: TGCGCCAGCAGCCACGGCACTAGCGGGGGGACCACAGATACGCAGTATTTT.

This chain joins TRBV7-2 and TRBJ2-5; 8 bases agree with TRBD2. CDR3 length: 17 amino acids. Looked up from germline, CDR1 is SGHTA and CDR2 is FQGNSA. The V and J ends lost 1 base and 1 base, in that order; junction bases with no gene match: 8. The CDR3 nucleotides read TGTGCCAGCAGCTTAGGGGCCGGGACTAGTGCCCAAGAGACCCAGTACTTC. Translating it yields CASSLGAGTSAQETQYF.

The J gene is TRBJ2-7, the V gene TRBV6-5; D is undetermined. V was trimmed by 6 bases and J by 4 bases, leaving 16 bases between them. Germline CDR1 reads MNHEY; CDR2 reads SVGAGI. The CDR3 is 14 amino acids. The CDR3 nucleotides are TGTGCCAGCAGGAAGACTGTAAACGGGTACGAGCAGTACTTC. It codes for CASRKTVNGYEQYF.